These 5 T cell receptor beta chains were sequenced from one sample in a study of OX40 agonist ivuxolimab in advanced cancers. The table came from immunoSEQ multiplex PCR; TCRdb's copy has only in-frame clones and leaves some out. Among about 17,000 clones, roughly 78% were seen once, and the ten largest hold 25% to 35%. The sequences come from CD4+ or CD8+ T cells sorted from blood, collected in a trial of the OX40 agonist ivuxolimab. These receptors all stem from an adult with an advanced solid tumor such as melanoma, head and neck, liver or kidney cancer.

CDR3 residues: CASSPRVTYGYTF. As DNA, the CDR3 is TGTGCCAGCAGCCCCAGGGTGACCTATGGCTACACCTTC. The rearrangement links TRBV6-5 to TRBJ1-2; possibly TRBD1 for D (5 bases). CDR3 length equals 13 residues. Trimming took off 6 bases at V and 4 bases at J, with 12 bases between the two ends. The V gene's germline CDR1 is MNHEY and CDR2 SVGAGI.

The chain employs TRBV28 and TRBJ2-1; possibly TRBD1 for D (6 bases). CDR3 length: 16 residues. Germline CDR1 MDHEN, CDR2 SYDVKM. V lost 2 bases, J lost 0 bases, and 11 bases lay in between. The CDR3 loop is CASSLVTGFSYNEQFF. DNA for the CDR3: TGTGCCAGCAGTTTAGTGACAGGCTTCTCCTACAATGAGCAGTTCTTC.

The chain combines TRBV29-1 with TRBJ2-1; D perhaps matches TRBD1 (6 bases). V gave up 1 base and J gave up 5 bases, with 12 bases separating them. CDR3 length equals 14 residues. The germline gives CDR1 SQVTM, CDR2 ANQGSEA. The CDR3 spells CSVEGGLTNNEQFF. As DNA, the CDR3 is TGCAGCGTTGAAGGGGGGCTTACCAACAATGAGCAGTTCTTC.

Turning to this clone: This is likely a read error, given that the CDR3 carries no conserved phenylalanine or tryptophan at its end. The chain employs TRBV4-1 and TRBJ2-4; 7 nucleotides align to TRBD2. Trimming took 4 bases from V and 2 from J; bases not matched to a gene: 11. CDR3 length: 17 residues. CDR1 and CDR2 from the germline V gene are MGHRA and YSYEKL. The CDR3, as DNA: TGCGCCAGCAGCCCCCTTTGGGGGAGGGATACCAAAAACATTCAGTACCTC. Translated, it gives CASSPLWGRDTKNIQYL.

In DNA form, the CDR3 reads TGTGCCAGCAGCCAAGAGGCGGGAGGGCCGGGGAATGAGCAGTTCTTC. Translated: CASSQEAGGPGNEQFF. This chain uses TRBV4-2 with TRBJ2-1; 9 positions agree with TRBD2. V gave up 0 bases and J gave up 7 bases; unmatched junction bases: 7. Per germline, CDR1 LGHNA and CDR2 YNFKEQ. The CDR3 covers 16 residues.